This T cell receptor (beta chain) was profiled in a study of cytomegalovirus exposure and HLA in healthy donors. Study-level results: Previously analyzed data showed that most TCR beta V segments were productive at a frequency of about 90% or about 30%.

Concerning this clone itself: Its antigen is undetermined.

V dropped 3 bases and J dropped 7 bases, with 20 bases sitting between them. This CDR3 region has 15 residues. Germline lookup yields CDR1 SGHRS and CDR2 YFSETQ. Both 60 Vbeta primers and 13 Jbeta primers went into the PCR. Per the study methods: An analysis that came later counted some 85 million unique TCR beta chains, 10 million to 12 million shared. Libraries were prepared by immunoSEQ multiplex PCR; TCRdb keeps only in-frame clonotypes and omits some of them. V and J calls and clone size are those listed in that table; D and trimming were worked out from the DNA. This sample carries over 100,000 clones, approximately 61% of them seen once, and the ten largest clones take 2.4%.

This TCR derives from a woman aged 40 to 50 in good health and CMV-seronegative. The chain combines TRBV5-1 with TRBJ2-7; D might be TRBD2 (5 bases). The sequenced material came from PBMCs. The CDR3 DNA sequence: TGCGCCAGCAGCTCCCTGGGCTACGCTACGGGGGAGCAGTACTTC. Protein product: CASSSLGYATGEQYF.